This T cell receptor beta chain was retrieved from a study of CD8 T cells in ankylosing spondylitis. Study-wide findings and caveats: Roughly eight highly homologous variants made up a TCR beta motif that seemed to typify ankylosing spondylitis blood.

As for this clonotype: What it binds is not known.

The germline CDR1 and CDR2 sequences are MDHEN and SYDVKM. The ends were cut back, 6 bases at V and 4 bases at J, with 12 bases in the middle. This CDR3 is built from 13 residues. One entry per CDR3 protein results from TCRdb running MiXCR on the 5' RACE reads. The repertoire holds about 440,000 distinct CDR3 sequences, with approximately 17% as singletons. The rearrangement joins TRBV28 to TRBJ1-2; D unclear. This sequence was found in a male donor with ankylosing spondylitis. The sample comprised blood, either unsorted or a sorted T cell fraction (not recorded which). CDR3 residues: CASSPNQSYGYTF. CDR3 sequence (DNA): TGTGCCAGCAGCCCGAACCAATCCTATGGCTACACCTTC.